What follows is one T cell receptor (beta chain) and its context. This sample includes further DNA sequences coding for the same CDR3. This sample is part of a study of shared clonotypes between healthy human individuals. Across the study: For every donor, three CD4 naive, three CD4 memory, two CD8 naive and one CD8 memory plates were used.

Naive CD45RA+ and memory CD45RA-negative subsets were split from CD4+ cells. After removal of 5 bases from V and 0 bases from J, the junction contained 7 bases not matched to a gene. The CDR3 is 16 residues long. The germline gives CDR1 SGHTA, CDR2 FQGNSA. Produced via immunoSEQ multiplex PCR; TCRdb's table is partial and in-frame only. Of a few million clones in the sample, approximately 95% are singletons; the top ten hold 0.35% to 0.5%. The clonotype originates from a man between 18 and 35 years old in good health. Some clones in this sample may be carry-over from other donors' samples. The chain couples TRBV7-2 to TRBJ2-3; 8 nucleotides match TRBD2. Sequencing used naive CD4+ T cells from PBMCs. As to subset: CD45RA+ positively selected. CDR3 protein: CASSLVSGASTDTQYF. CDR3 coding DNA: TGTGCCAGCAGCCTCGTTAGCGGGGCTAGCACAGATACGCAGTATTTT. Complete variable domain (other parts from reference TRBV7-2 and TRBJ2-3): GAGVSQSPSNKVTEKGKDVELRCDPISGHTALYWYRQSLGQGLEFLIYFQGNSAPDKSGLPSDRFSAERTGGSVSTLTIQRTQQEDSAVYLCASSLVSGASTDTQYFGPGTRLTVL.